The entry that follows covers one TCR beta chain sequence. No antigen is known for it. This entry comes from a study of CD8+ T cells in alopecia areata. The germline gives CDR1 MNHNY, CDR2 SVGAGI (reference sequence). There are 13 residues in the CDR3. Trimming took off 8 bases at V and 0 bases at J, with 8 bases between the two ends. Peripheral blood and lesional scalp punch biopsies were taken from alopecia areata patients. Sorting of CD4+ and CD8+ T cells was performed on PBMCs. Extracted RNA was reverse transcribed into cDNA, the sequencing template. Assay used: immunoSEQ multiplex PCR; TCRdb lists only in-frame clones, some missing. In the table there are about 110,000 clones, approximately 50% of which are singletons. Notes on the study in general: Higher clonality and more expanded CD8+ clones appeared in lesional than normal scalp. When scalp samples are sequenced, resident alphabeta T cells of normal skin are also captured.

The chain uses TRBV6-6 and TRBJ1-5; D remains ambiguous. This clonotype originated in a human donor with alopecia areata. Sequencing was performed on NKG2D-low CD8+ T cells sorted from blood. Here the CDR3 reads CASLGTSNQPQHF. The CDR3 DNA is TGTGCCAGCCTCGGAACTAGCAATCAGCCCCAGCATTTT.